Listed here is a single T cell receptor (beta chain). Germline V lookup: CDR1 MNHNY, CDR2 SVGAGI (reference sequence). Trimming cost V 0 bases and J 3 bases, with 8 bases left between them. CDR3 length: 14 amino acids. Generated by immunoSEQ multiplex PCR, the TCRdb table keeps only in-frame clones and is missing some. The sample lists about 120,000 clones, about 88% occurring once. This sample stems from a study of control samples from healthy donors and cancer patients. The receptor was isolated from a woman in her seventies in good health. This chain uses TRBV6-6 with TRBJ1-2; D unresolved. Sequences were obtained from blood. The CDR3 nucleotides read TGTGCCAGCAGTTACTCGAGGGCCTACTATGGCTACACCTTC. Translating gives CASSYSRAYYGYTF.